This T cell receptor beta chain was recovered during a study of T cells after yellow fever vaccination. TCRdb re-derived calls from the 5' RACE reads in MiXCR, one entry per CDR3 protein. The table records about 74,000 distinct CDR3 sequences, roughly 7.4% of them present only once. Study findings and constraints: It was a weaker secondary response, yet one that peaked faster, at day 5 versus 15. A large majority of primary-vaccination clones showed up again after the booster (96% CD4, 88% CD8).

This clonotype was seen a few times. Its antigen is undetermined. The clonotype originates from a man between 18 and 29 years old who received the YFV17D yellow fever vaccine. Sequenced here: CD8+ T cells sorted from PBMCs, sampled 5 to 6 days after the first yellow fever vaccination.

The CDR3 loop is CASSTDGRPGSYEQYF. The CDR3 region has the DNA TGCGCCAGCAGCACAGATGGCCGTCCCGGCTCCTACGAGCAGTACTTC. This chain connects TRBV5-1 to TRBJ2-7, with D hard to call. The CDR3 runs to 16 residues. Germline values: CDR1 SGHRS, CDR2 YFSETQ. The V end lost 4 bases, the J end lost 0 bases, and 17 bases lay between the germline ends.